The subject of this entry is one T cell receptor (beta chain). These data originate in a study of STAT5B mutations in CD4+ large granular lymphocyte leukemia. On the study more broadly: The CDR3 'QG' motif was associated with a particular HLA allele among healthy donors.

Healthy controls were blood donor buffy coats. The assay was run at survey level. Original handling: Productive clonotypes were detectable down to 2.59 x 10-5 frequency. Only in-frame clones appear in the TCRdb table, and some are missing; sequencing was by immunoSEQ multiplex PCR. V and J calls and clone size come straight from that table; D and trimming were deduced from the DNA. The sample lists some 30,000 clones; approximately 76% were seen once. Between the trimmed V and J ends, which lost 3 bases and 2 bases, there was a span of 11 bases. The CDR3 extends over 14 amino acids. Germline CDR1 reads SGHRS; CDR2 reads YFSETQ.

The chain has TRBV5-1 and TRBJ2-5; tentatively, D is TRBD1 or TRBD2 (7 bases each). The sequencing sample was made of CD4+ T cells from blood buffy coats. This clonotype was obtained from a human donor in good health. CDR3 bases: TGCGCCAGCAGCTCCCAGGGGGGGCAAGAGACCCAGTACTTC. Translating it yields CASSSQGGQETQYF.